This is a list of T cell receptor beta chains from one sample in a study of sequential checkpoint blockade in melanoma. Assay: immunoSEQ multiplex PCR; the TCRdb copy retains only in-frame clones and omits some. Of under 20,000 clones in the sample, more than 55% were seen once. The source material was CD8+ T cells sorted from blood (inferred from file names), sampled from a patient given nivolumab and ipilimumab in sequence. The receptors originated from a human donor with melanoma. CDR3s include the opening cysteine and the closing phenylalanine or tryptophan. A D gene is named only where the DNA matches it firmly. Some rows have no size entry. The others give once, few or many, or a class for an expanded clone.

d_call: .
j_call: TRBJ2-7
clone_size: .
v_call: TRBV27
cdr3_aa: CASSLGGYEQYF
cdr3_nt: TGTGCCAGCAGTTTAGGAGGATACGAGCAGTACTTC

d_call: .
j_call: TRBJ2-7
clone_size: .
v_call: TRBV7-2
cdr3_aa: CASSSNQGYEQYF
cdr3_nt: TGTGCCAGCAGCTCGAATCAGGGCTACGAGCAGTACTTC

d_call: TRBD1
j_call: TRBJ2-1
clone_size: .
v_call: TRBV9
cdr3_aa: CASSVEGWGTGGFMEQFF
cdr3_nt: TGTGCCAGCAGCGTAGAGGGTTGGGGGACAGGGGGGTTTATGGAGCAGTTCTTC

d_call: .
j_call: TRBJ2-7
clone_size: .
v_call: TRBV12-5
cdr3_aa: CASGPGAEQYF
cdr3_nt: TGTGCTAGTGGCCCGGGTGCTGAGCAGTACTTC

d_call: .
j_call: TRBJ2-3
clone_size: .
v_call: TRBV10-3
cdr3_aa: CAISESLLTDTQYF
cdr3_nt: TGTGCCATCAGTGAGTCCCTTCTCACAGATACGCAGTATTTT

d_call: TRBD2
j_call: TRBJ2-3
clone_size: few
v_call: TRBV7-2
cdr3_aa: CASSFTSGDTDTQYF
cdr3_nt: TGTGCCAGCAGCTTCACTAGCGGTGATACAGATACGCAGTATTTT

d_call: .
j_call: TRBJ2-5
clone_size: .
v_call: TRBV6-1
cdr3_aa: CASSEALGGAETQYF
cdr3_nt: TGTGCCAGCAGTGAAGCGCTTGGGGGCGCAGAGACCCAGTACTTC

d_call: TRBD1
j_call: TRBJ2-7
clone_size: .
v_call: TRBV5-6
cdr3_aa: CASSSLTGVYEQYF
cdr3_nt: TGTGCCAGCAGCTCACTTACAGGGGTCTACGAGCAGTACTTC

d_call: .
j_call: TRBJ2-7
clone_size: .
v_call: TRBV6-6
cdr3_aa: CASSYSGRNEQYF
cdr3_nt: TGTGCCAGCAGTTACTCGGGGCGTAACGAGCAGTACTTC

d_call: .
j_call: TRBJ2-1
clone_size: .
v_call: TRBV5-1
cdr3_aa: CASSLGPRSSYNEQFF
cdr3_nt: TGCGCCAGCAGCTTGGGCCCGAGAAGCTCCTACAATGAGCAGTTCTTC

d_call: TRBD1
j_call: TRBJ1-2
clone_size: medium-sized
v_call: TRBV9
cdr3_aa: CASKEDRGRENYGYTF
cdr3_nt: TGTGCCAGCAAAGAGGACAGGGGGCGGGAAAACTATGGCTACACCTTC

d_call: .
j_call: TRBJ2-7
clone_size: .
v_call: TRBV19
cdr3_aa: CASSIFSGSYEQYF
cdr3_nt: TGTGCCAGTAGTATTTTTTCGGGCTCCTACGAGCAGTACTTC

d_call: TRBD1
j_call: TRBJ2-7
clone_size: .
v_call: TRBV6-1
cdr3_aa: CASSEWTGRVKDEQYF
cdr3_nt: TGTGCCAGCAGTGAGTGGACAGGTCGAGTAAAAGACGAGCAGTACTTC

d_call: TRBD1
j_call: TRBJ2-7
clone_size: medium-sized
v_call: TRBV23-1
cdr3_aa: CASSQCGQGAYEQYF
cdr3_nt: TGCGCCAGCAGTCAATGCGGACAGGGGGCCTACGAGCAGTACTTC

d_call: TRBD2
j_call: TRBJ2-5
clone_size: .
v_call: TRBV4-3
cdr3_aa: CASSQERGGQETQYF
cdr3_nt: TGCGCCAGCAGCCAAGAGCGGGGGGGCCAAGAGACCCAGTACTTC

d_call: TRBD1
j_call: TRBJ2-2
clone_size: .
v_call: TRBV11-3
cdr3_aa: CASSWGRDRVYYTNTGELFF
cdr3_nt: TGTGCCAGCAGCTGGGGCCGGGACAGGGTTTATTATACGAACACCGGGGAGCTGTTTTTT

d_call: .
j_call: TRBJ2-7
clone_size: .
v_call: TRBV11-2
cdr3_aa: CASSLGRGYSYEQYF
cdr3_nt: TGTGCCAGCAGCTTGGGGCGCGGTTACTCCTACGAGCAGTACTTC

d_call: .
j_call: TRBJ2-5
clone_size: .
v_call: TRBV4-1
cdr3_aa: CASSRLGGGAQETQYF
cdr3_nt: TGCGCCAGCAGCCGATTAGGTGGGGGGGCCCAAGAGACCCAGTACTTC

d_call: .
j_call: TRBJ2-3
clone_size: .
v_call: TRBV15
cdr3_aa: CATSRDPPTDPGTDTQYF
cdr3_nt: TGTGCCACCAGCAGAGATCCCCCGACAGACCCAGGCACAGATACGCAGTATTTT

d_call: TRBD1
j_call: TRBJ1-1
clone_size: .
v_call: TRBV6-5
cdr3_aa: CASSYWAGGTEAFF
cdr3_nt: TGTGCCAGCAGTTACTGGGCAGGGGGCACTGAAGCTTTCTTT

d_call: .
j_call: TRBJ1-3
clone_size: .
v_call: TRBV6-5
cdr3_aa: CASSPDSSGNTIYF
cdr3_nt: TGTGCCAGCAGTCCAGACAGCTCTGGAAACACCATATATTTT

d_call: .
j_call: TRBJ1-6
clone_size: .
v_call: TRBV6-6
cdr3_aa: CASSYGGLRGSPLHF
cdr3_nt: TGTGCCAGCAGTTACGGGGGACTAAGAGGATCACCCCTCCACTTT

d_call: .
j_call: TRBJ2-7
clone_size: .
v_call: TRBV20-1
cdr3_aa: CSAIQGYEQYF
cdr3_nt: TGCAGTGCTATACAGGGCTACGAGCAGTACTTC

d_call: TRBD2
j_call: TRBJ2-1
clone_size: .
v_call: TRBV5-1
cdr3_aa: CASSLAGGLNEQFF
cdr3_nt: TGCGCCAGCAGCTTAGCGGGAGGGTTGAATGAGCAGTTCTTC

d_call: .
j_call: TRBJ2-1
clone_size: .
v_call: TRBV19
cdr3_aa: CASSLTGSYNEQFF
cdr3_nt: TGTGCCAGTAGTTTAACAGGGTCTTACAATGAGCAGTTCTTC

d_call: .
j_call: TRBJ2-5
clone_size: few
v_call: TRBV12-5
cdr3_aa: CASGLVGGRVTQYF
cdr3_nt: TGTGCTAGTGGTTTGGTGGGGGGTCGGGTGACCCAGTACTTC

d_call: TRBD1
j_call: TRBJ1-2
clone_size: .
v_call: TRBV2
cdr3_aa: CASSEARTGFNYGYTF
cdr3_nt: TGTGCCAGCAGTGAAGCTCGGACAGGGTTTAACTATGGCTACACCTTC

d_call: TRBD1
j_call: TRBJ1-2
clone_size: .
v_call: TRBV9
cdr3_aa: CASSVRQGNYGYTF
cdr3_nt: TGTGCCAGCAGCGTTCGACAGGGGAACTATGGCTACACCTTC

d_call: TRBD1
j_call: TRBJ1-3
clone_size: medium-sized
v_call: TRBV4-3
cdr3_aa: CASSQYRGSGNTIYF
cdr3_nt: TGCGCCAGCAGCCAATACAGGGGTAGTGGAAACACCATATATTTT

d_call: TRBD2
j_call: TRBJ2-2
clone_size: .
v_call: TRBV6-4
cdr3_aa: CASSKGLVYHTGELFF
cdr3_nt: TGTGCCAGCAGCAAAGGACTAGTTTATCACACCGGGGAGCTGTTTTTT

d_call: TRBD1
j_call: TRBJ1-2
clone_size: .
v_call: TRBV25-1
cdr3_aa: CASSDSGPGTGYVDGYTF
cdr3_nt: TGTGCCAGCAGTGATTCCGGGCCCGGGACAGGGTACGTGGATGGCTACACCTTC

d_call: .
j_call: TRBJ2-2
clone_size: .
v_call: TRBV27
cdr3_aa: CASGDIMFTGELFF
cdr3_nt: TGTGCCAGCGGAGATATTATGTTCACCGGGGAGCTGTTTTTT

d_call: .
j_call: TRBJ1-1
clone_size: .
v_call: TRBV5-5
cdr3_aa: CASSYRDGTEAFF
cdr3_nt: TGTGCCAGCAGCTACAGGGACGGCACTGAAGCTTTCTTT

d_call: .
j_call: TRBJ1-3
clone_size: .
v_call: TRBV6-5
cdr3_aa: CASSYGGDTIYF
cdr3_nt: TGTGCCAGCAGTTACGGTGGAGACACCATATATTTT

d_call: .
j_call: TRBJ1-1
clone_size: .
v_call: TRBV7-9
cdr3_aa: CASSLSSEAFF
cdr3_nt: TGTGCCAGCAGCTTATCGTCTGAAGCTTTCTTT

d_call: TRBD2
j_call: TRBJ2-1
clone_size: once
v_call: TRBV5-1
cdr3_aa: CASSLTSGHNEQFF
cdr3_nt: TGCGCCAGCAGCTTAACTAGCGGACACAATGAGCAGTTCTTC

d_call: .
j_call: TRBJ2-7
clone_size: .
v_call: TRBV5-4
cdr3_aa: CASSSNYEQYF
cdr3_nt: TGTGCCAGCAGCTCCAACTACGAGCAGTACTTC

d_call: TRBD1
j_call: TRBJ2-7
clone_size: .
v_call: TRBV5-1
cdr3_aa: CASSFTQTGTGYEQYF
cdr3_nt: TGCGCCAGCAGCTTCACACAGACAGGGACGGGCTACGAGCAGTACTTC

d_call: TRBD2
j_call: TRBJ2-1
clone_size: .
v_call: TRBV7-3
cdr3_aa: CASSLLGGGAYNEQFF
cdr3_nt: TGTGCCAGCAGCTTATTGGGCGGGGGGGCCTACAATGAGCAGTTCTTC

d_call: .
j_call: TRBJ1-6
clone_size: .
v_call: TRBV6-1
cdr3_aa: CASSADSGYNSPLHF
cdr3_nt: TGTGCCAGCAGTGCGGACAGCGGCTATAATTCACCCCTCCACTTT

d_call: TRBD2
j_call: TRBJ2-1
clone_size: .
v_call: TRBV29-1
cdr3_aa: CSASPFLPHSAGEADEQFF
cdr3_nt: TGCAGCGCCAGCCCTTTCCTTCCTCACTCCGCGGGGGAGGCGGATGAGCAGTTCTTC

d_call: .
j_call: TRBJ2-5
clone_size: .
v_call: TRBV6-6
cdr3_aa: CASSYSSTGRSEQYF
cdr3_nt: TGTGCCAGCAGTTACTCGAGTACAGGCCGGTCGGAGCAGTACTTC

d_call: TRBD2
j_call: TRBJ2-1
clone_size: once
v_call: TRBV11-2
cdr3_aa: CASSMLAGGQPAYNEQFF
cdr3_nt: TGTGCCAGCAGCATGCTAGCGGGGGGTCAACCGGCCTACAATGAGCAGTTCTTC

d_call: .
j_call: TRBJ2-1
clone_size: .
v_call: TRBV12-5
cdr3_aa: CASGPSLYNEQFF
cdr3_nt: TGTGCTAGTGGTCCGTCCCTTTACAATGAGCAGTTCTTC